This T cell receptor beta chain was obtained from a study of identifying expanded T cells in peripheral blood. Study results and caveats: Differentially abundant clones: around 1.2 between replicates, 16.4 at 2 to 3 weeks, over 18 at four. Across healthy donors, higher total template counts meant significantly greater approximately two-week count variance.

Trimming removed 3 bases from V and 9 bases from J, with 28 bases in between. CDR3 length: 18 amino acids. Germline values: CDR1 SGDLS, CDR2 YYNGEE. Collection occurred without any documented infections or immune events in donors. Notes on this clone: Its antigen remains unknown.

Libraries were prepared by immunoSEQ multiplex PCR; TCRdb keeps only in-frame clonotypes and omits some of them. This sample carries about 80,000 clones, roughly 89% of them seen once, and the ten largest clones take around a fifth. The clonotype comes from a person aged 18 to 75 in good health. The specimen sequenced was blood. The rearrangement links TRBV9 to TRBJ2-1; D is perhaps TRBD1 (8 bases). CDR3 protein: CASSAPAWGGRGRGEQFF. In DNA, the CDR3 is TGTGCCAGCAGCGCTCCCGCCTGGGGGGGCAGGGGGCGGGGTGAGCAGTTCTTC.